Shown below are 27 T cell receptor beta chains from a single sample sequenced in a study of molecular identifiers for immune sequencing clone quantification. TCRdb independently ran MiXCR on the PCR reads; one entry per CDR3 protein. Of about 36,000 distinct CDR3 sequences listed, over 15% are singletons. The specimen was naive CD8+ T cells from blood, with Jurkat cell RNA spiked in. Regarding subset: FACS-sorted CD8+CD4-CCR7+CD45RA+ naive T cells. The receptors were sampled from a human donor in good health. Some libraries in this study had Jurkat cell RNA spiked in.

Notes on this clonotype: Being one base from a much bigger clone, this may be a read error. The chain links TRBV7-9 to TRBJ1-4; D is uncertain. This CDR3 comprises 15 residues. Deletions cut 5 bases from V and 4 bases from J, with 14 bases between. CDR1 is SEHNR, CDR2 FQNEAQ, per germline (reference sequence). The CDR3 nucleotides are TGTGCCAGCAGCCACCCGGCGAGGGATAATGAAAAACTGTTTTTT. It codes for CASSHPARDNEKLFF.

This clonotype was seen many times. The rearrangement links TRBV6-2 or TRBV6-3 to TRBJ2-7; D uncertain. V dropped 5 bases and J dropped 1 base, with 15 bases sitting between them. Germline loops: CDR1 MNHEY, CDR2 SVGEGT. The CDR3 is 15 residues long. In DNA, the CDR3 is TGTGCCAGCAGTCCCGGCCCAGCCTCATCCTACGAGCAGTACTTC. Amino acids: CASSPGPASSYEQYF.

This clonotype was found many times. This chain connects TRBV10-3 to TRBJ2-7; 9 bases map to TRBD2. CDR3 length: 11 residues. Germline CDR1 ENHRY, CDR2 SYGVKD. The CDR3 reads CATLGLGTSLV. CDR3 nucleotides: TGTGCCACATTGGGACTCGGGACTAGCCTCGTC.

As to this clonotype: A single base separates this from a much larger clone, so it may be a read error. J is TRBJ2-3 and V is TRBV15; a weak D match, TRBD1 (6 bases). Germline V gene sequence: CDR1 LNHNV, CDR2 YYDKDF (reference sequence). The CDR3 runs to 17 residues. The CDR3 nucleotides are TGTGCCACCAGCGGGATTCAGACAGGTTCTGATCTGGATACGCAGTGTTTT. Translating gives CATSGIQTGSDLDTQCF.

This clonotype occurred many times. The chain is built from TRBV15 and TRBJ2-3; 8 bases fit TRBD1. CDR3 length: 15 residues. Germline V lookup: CDR1 LNHNV, CDR2 YYDKDF (reference sequence). J lost 6 bases, V lost 5 bases, and 10 bases had no gene match. Here the CDR3 DNA reads TGTGCCACCAGCTCCCTTGGACAGGGCCTGGATACGCAGTATTTT. Residues: CATSSLGQGLDTQYF.

This clonotype has just one count. The V gene is TRBV11-2, the J gene TRBJ2-7; D might be TRBD1 (6 bases). Trimming cost V 5 bases and J 7 bases, with 15 bases left between them. CDR1 is SGHAT and CDR2 is FQNNGV in the germline V gene. The CDR3 has 13 residues. CDR3 sequence (DNA): TGTGCCAGCAGCCCTGACAGGCAAAGAGAGCAGTACTTC. This sequence encodes CASSPDRQREQYF. The full variable domain, in which reference TRBV11-2 and TRBJ2-7 provide the parts outside the CDR3, is EAGVAQSPRYKIIEKRQSVAFWCNPISGHATLYWYQQILGQGPKLLIQFQNNGVVDDSQLPKDRFSAERLKGVDSTLKIQPAKLEDSAVYLCASSPDRQREQYFGPGTRLTVT.

This clonotype was picked up many times. The chain joins TRBV4-2 to TRBJ2-3; 10 positions match TRBD2. This CDR3 has 17 residues. Germline-derived CDR1 and CDR2 are LGHNA and YNFKEQ. Germline trimming cut 0 bases from V and 5 bases from J; bases unmatched to any gene: 8. In DNA form, the CDR3 reads TGTGCCAGCAGCCAAGATTGGTCTAGCGGGAGCGGAGATACGCAGTATTTT. It is translated as CASSQDWSSGSGDTQYF.

As regards this clonotype: This may arise from a read error, as a much more abundant clone is one base away. The rearrangement uses TRBV27 and TRBJ2-6; possibly TRBD1 for D (5 bases). The CDR3 spans 15 residues. The germline V gene encodes CDR1 MNHEY and CDR2 SMNVEV (reference sequence). Written as DNA, the CDR3 is TGTGCCAGCAGTTTAGCAGGGTCTGGGGCCAACGTCCAGACTTTC. Translating it yields CASSLAGSGANVQTF.

There are many counts of this clonotype. The gene calls are TRBV3-1 and TRBJ2-7; the match to TRBD1 covers 7 bases. V shed 3 bases and J 2 bases; nucleotides not matched to a gene: 10. CDR3 size: 16 residues. CDR1 is LGHDT, CDR2 YNNKEL, per germline (reference sequence). The CDR3 loop reads CASSQARGQETYEQYF. CDR3 DNA sequence: TGTGCCAGCAGCCAGGCAAGAGGACAGGAGACCTACGAGCAGTACTTC.

The V call is TRBV27, the J call TRBJ2-7; TRBD1 agrees at 9 bases. This CDR3 region has 14 residues. V shed 3 bases, J shed 4 bases, and the junction held 4 bases outside the gene matches. In germline, CDR1 is MNHEY, CDR2 SMNVEV (reference sequence). The CDR3 DNA sequence: TGTGCCAGCAGTTTGAAGGACAGGGGTTACGAGCAGTACTTC. Amino acid sequence: CASSLKDRGYEQYF.

At least ten counts were recorded for this clonotype. This chain uses TRBV5-8 with TRBJ2-6; D is perhaps TRBD1 (7 bases). V dropped 4 bases and J dropped 0 bases, with 17 bases sitting between them. This CDR3 is built from 18 residues. Germline CDR1 is SGHTS and CDR2 is YDEGEE. The CDR3 here is CASSIPGGLGSGANVLTF. The CDR3 DNA is TGTGCCAGCAGCATCCCAGGGGGGCTGGGCTCTGGGGCCAACGTCCTGACTTTC.

Comments on this clonotype: A single base separates this from a much larger clone, so it may be a read error. The rearrangement joins TRBV6-5 to TRBJ2-3, with D possibly matching TRBD1 (6 bases). The germline gives CDR1 MNHEY, CDR2 SVGAGI. V was pared by 5 bases and J by 3 bases, with 27 bases between. This CDR3 has 19 amino acids. The CDR3 DNA is TGTGCCAGCAGTCTCCGGGACACCGAAGTACCCGGACAGACAGATACGCAGTATTTT. This codes for CASSLRDTEVPGQTDTQYF.

This clonotype was counted ten times or more. J is TRBJ2-6 and V is TRBV6-2 or TRBV6-3; D is possibly TRBD1 or TRBD2 (5 bases each). V was trimmed by 0 bases and J by 3 bases, leaving 18 bases between them. Looked up from germline, CDR1 is MNHEY and CDR2 is SVGEGT. The CDR3 is made up of 19 amino acids. CDR3: CASSYSSGRDLFGANVLTF. CDR3 DNA: TGTGCCAGCAGTTACTCGTCGGGACGGGACCTCTTTGGGGCCAACGTCCTGACTTTC.

By proportion, this clonotype is medium-sized. This chain connects TRBV29-1 to TRBJ2-7, with TRBD1 identical over 10 bases. CDR1 and CDR2 (germline): SQVTM, ANQGSEA. The CDR3 sequence is 15 residues long. J gave up 4 bases and V 2 bases, and 8 bases lay outside the gene matches. CDR3 sequence: CSVESWGTGVYEQYF. DNA for the CDR3: TGCAGCGTTGAAAGTTGGGGGACAGGGGTATACGAGCAGTACTTC.

The chain has TRBV19 and TRBJ2-7; the D gene is possibly TRBD1 (6 bases). This CDR3 has 14 amino acids. Trimming removed 10 bases from V and 3 bases from J, with 19 bases in between. Germline loops: CDR1 LNHDA, CDR2 SQIVND (reference sequence). In DNA, the CDR3 is TGTGCCAATGGACCCCCAGGGGCGAACTACGAGCAGTACTTC. Translated: CANGPPGANYEQYF. Full variable domain (outside the CDR3, taken from reference TRBV19 and TRBJ2-7): DGGITQSPKYLFRKEGQNVTLSCEQNLNHDAMYWYRQDPGQGLRLIYYSQIVNDFQKGDIAEGYSVSREKKESFPLTVTSAQKNPTAFYLCANGPPGANYEQYFGPGTRLTVT.

This clonotype has at least ten counts. This sequence joins TRBV12-3 or TRBV12-4 and TRBJ2-5, with D perhaps TRBD1 or TRBD2 (5 bases each). CDR3 length: 14 residues. The V end was cut by 2 bases, the J end by 4 bases, with 11 bases between. This CDR3 is CASSLLKGRETQYF. For the CDR3, the DNA is TGTGCCAGCAGTTTATTGAAGGGGAGAGAGACCCAGTACTTC.

This clonotype appeared many times. V is TRBV13 and J is TRBJ1-1; the D gene is possibly TRBD1 (6 bases). Trimming removed 5 bases at V and 5 bases at J, with 12 bases between. The CDR3 extends over 13 amino acids. Germline CDR1 is PRHDT and CDR2 is FYEKMQ (reference sequence). The DNA of the CDR3 is TGTGCCAGCAGCGAACAGGGATGGACTGAAGCTTTCTTT. Its translation is CASSEQGWTEAFF. Combining the CDR3 with reference TRBV13 and TRBJ1-1 gives the whole variable domain AAGVIQSPRHLIKEKRETATLKCYPIPRHDTVYWYQQGPGQDPQFLISFYEKMQSDKGSIPDRFSAQQFSDYHSELNMSSLELGDSALYFCASSEQGWTEAFFGQGTRLTVV.

The chain combines TRBV7-9 with TRBJ1-1; D is ambiguous. The CDR3 length is 12 residues. The germline gives CDR1 SEHNR, CDR2 FQNEAQ (reference sequence). Trimming removed 4 bases at V and 7 bases at J, with 10 bases between. The CDR3, as DNA: TGTGCCAGCAGCTACGGAACGGATGAAGCTTTCTTT. It codes for CASSYGTDEAFF.

This clonotype was observed many times. The V call is TRBV20-1, the J call TRBJ2-3, with D uncertain. This CDR3 contains 17 residues. V was shortened by 4 bases and J by 8 bases, with 28 bases between the two germline ends. From germline, CDR1 is DFQATT and CDR2 SNEGSKA (reference sequence). CDR3 in DNA: TGCAGTGCTACCACCCTGAACCGACTGCAACCCGATGGTACGCAGTATTTT. This gives the protein CSATTLNRLQPDGTQYF.

This clonotype was counted a few times. This rearrangement joins TRBV20-1 to TRBJ2-2; TRBD1 or TRBD2 may be the D gene (6 bases each). The CDR3 runs to 14 residues. Trimming removed 5 bases at V and 0 bases at J, with 10 bases between. From germline, CDR1 is DFQATT and CDR2 SNEGSKA (reference sequence). CDR3 nucleotide sequence: TGCAGTGCTTCGGGGGACACGAACACCGGGGAGCTGTTTTTT. This translates into CSASGDTNTGELFF.

This clonotype was counted ten times or more. This chain links TRBV12-3 or TRBV12-4 with TRBJ2-2; the match to TRBD1 covers 7 bases. The CDR3 contains 15 residues. J was trimmed by 1 base and V by 5 bases; bases with no gene match: 4. CDR3 in DNA: TGTGCCAGCAGTCACGGGACAGAGAACACCGGGGAGCTGTTTTTT. This sequence encodes CASSHGTENTGELFF.

To note about this clonotype: A much larger clone lies one base from this, so it may be a read error. The genes are TRBV7-2 and TRBJ2-5; no firm D call. CDR3 length: 12 amino acids. The germline V gene has CDR1 SGHTA and CDR2 FQGNSA. The CDR3 sequence: CVSSLSPGTQYF. The CDR3 DNA sequence: TGTGTCAGCAGCTTATCCCCGGGGACCCAGTACTTC.

In its sample, this clonotype was seen many times. The chain employs TRBV6-2 or TRBV6-3 and TRBJ2-3, with 11 bases aligning to TRBD2. Germline V gene data show CDR1 as MNHEY and CDR2 as SVGEGT. Unmatched junction bases numbered 17, after V lost 5 bases and J lost 4 bases. The CDR3 has 19 residues. The CDR3 region is CASSNPTSGVPLGSDTQYF. The CDR3 DNA is TGTGCCAGCAGTAACCCGACTAGCGGGGTTCCCCTCGGATCAGATACGCAGTATTTT.

The sample holds many counts of this clonotype. J is TRBJ2-1 and V is TRBV4-3, with a weak D call TRBD2 (6 bases). V was shortened by 1 base and J by 4 bases, with 11 bases between the two germline ends. This CDR3 is 15 amino acids long. Germline V CDR1 and CDR2: LGHNA, YSLEER. CDR3 nucleotide sequence: TGCGCCAGCAGCCAAGTACTGGCGGGATACAATGAGCAGTTCTTC. Translating gives CASSQVLAGYNEQFF.

There are many counts of this clonotype. This rearrangement joins TRBV10-2 to TRBJ2-3, with TRBD2 identical over 15 bases. Losses at the gene ends were 8 bases for V and 6 bases for J; bases not matched to a gene: 6. The V gene's germline CDR1 is WSHSY and CDR2 SAAADI. The CDR3 is made up of 15 amino acids. CDR3 amino acids: CASGGLAGGRDTQYF. In nucleotides, the CDR3 is TGCGCCAGCGGGGGACTAGCGGGGGGCAGGGATACGCAGTATTTT.

Many counts were recorded for this clonotype. CDR3 residues: CATSDPRGQPQETQYF. The CDR3 DNA sequence: TGTGCCACCAGTGATCCCAGGGGACAGCCCCAAGAGACCCAGTACTTC. The chain recombines TRBV24-1 with TRBJ2-5; the match to TRBD1 covers 7 bases. V dropped 3 bases and J dropped 1; count of bases not matched to a gene: 7. CDR1 is KGHDR and CDR2 is SFDVKD in the germline V gene. The length of the CDR3 is 16 residues.

Only a few counts were recorded for this clonotype. A read error is possible here, since a much larger clone lies one base away. The V call is TRBV11-2, the J call TRBJ2-3; a possible D gene is TRBD2 (5 bases). The germline CDR1 and CDR2 sequences are SGHAT and FQNNGV. The CDR3 loop spans 13 amino acids. Trimming pared 11 bases from V and 3 bases from J, leaving 15 bases between. Here the CDR3 reads CAGSPSTTDTQYF. The CDR3 DNA reads as TGTGCCGGCTCTCCTAGCACGACAGATACGCAGTATTTT.